This TCR beta chain was sequenced in a study of response to subunit inactivated influenza vaccine. Findings and limits, study-wide: Authors suggested each seasonal flu vaccination may recruit only limited numbers of new T cells.

This clonotype has a count of ten or more. Its antigen is undetermined. TCRdb analysed the RT-PCR reads with MiXCR anew, one entry per CDR3 protein. The sample lists fewer than 700,000 distinct CDR3 sequences, roughly 13% occurring once. The V end was cut by 3 bases, the J end by 3 bases, with 8 bases between. Germline CDR1 is DFQATT and CDR2 is SNEGSKA (reference sequence). The CDR3 runs 12 residues. Sequencing used PBMCs from blood, obtained roughly 46 days after vaccination. The sequence derives from a man aged 50 to 59 who received an inactivated influenza vaccine. The J gene is TRBJ2-5, the V gene TRBV20-1; tentatively, D is TRBD1 (6 bases). The CDR3 DNA reads as TGCAGTGCTAGGGGACAAGAAGAGACCCAGTACTTC. Translation gives CSARGQEETQYF.